Each of the 14 T cell receptor beta chains below was sequenced from the same sample in a study of CXCR3-negative and CXCR3-positive naive CD8 T cells. The libraries of TRB cDNA were constructed through 5' RACE using UMI labels. TCRdb re-called the 5' RACE reads and catalogs CDR3 proteins one per entry, DNA excluded. This table holds 70,000 to 95,000 distinct CDR3 sequences. The material sequenced was naive CXCR3- CD8+ T cells from blood. Subset here: CD45RO-CCR7+CD27+CD95- naive CD8+ T cells lacking CXCR3 (TNR3-). These TCRs come from a human donor in good health. Some clones in this sample may be carry-over from other donors' samples.

This sequence joins TRBV7-2 and TRBJ1-2; TCRdb picks TRBD1, but there is no DNA to check that call. This CDR3 contains 14 residues. Germline V gene lookup returns CDR1 SGHTA and CDR2 FQGNSA. The CDR3 spells CASSSGTGLYGYTF.

This chain joins TRBV28 and TRBJ1-5; TCRdb returns TRBD1, unconfirmable since there is no DNA. This CDR3 comprises 18 residues. CDR1 is MDHEN, CDR2 SYDVKM, per germline. CDR3 region: CASSPISPAQGSNQPQHF.

The CDR3: CATEGDSGDSNQPQHF. This chain links TRBV10-3 with TRBJ1-5. Germline V lookup: CDR1 ENHRY, CDR2 SYGVKD. The CDR3 length is 16 residues.

The J gene is TRBJ2-2, the V gene TRBV7-9; TCRdb selects TRBD2, and the lack of DNA leaves this call unchecked. The germline V gene has CDR1 SEHNR and CDR2 FQNEAQ (reference sequence). The CDR3 spans 13 residues. The CDR3 sequence is CASSGGSTGELFF.

The chain has TRBV20-1 and TRBJ2-5; TCRdb's D gene call, TRBD1, goes unchecked for lack of DNA. CDR1 and CDR2 from the germline V gene are DFQATT and SNEGSKA (reference sequence). The CDR3 extends over 12 amino acids. The CDR3 loop reads CSARVRGETQYF.

This chain uses TRBV27 with TRBJ2-2. Germline V gene lookup returns CDR1 MNHEY and CDR2 SMNVEV (reference sequence). The CDR3 consists of 15 residues. CDR3 region: CASSLIRVNTGELFF.

The CDR3 region is CASSSRDYLTKDTDTQYF. J is TRBJ2-3 and V is TRBV28; as DNA is missing, the TRBD2 call by TCRdb cannot be tested. Looked up from germline, CDR1 is MDHEN and CDR2 is SYDVKM. This CDR3 region has 18 residues.

The J gene is TRBJ2-3, the V gene TRBV7-2; the TCRdb call, TRBD1, lacks DNA for checking. Germline V CDR1 and CDR2: SGHTA, FQGNSA. The CDR3 covers 15 residues. CDR3 residues: CASSPSGGSTDTQYF.

This rearrangement joins TRBV2 to TRBJ1-1; TCRdb names TRBD1, which stays unverified in the absence of DNA. The V gene's germline CDR1 is SNHLY and CDR2 FYNNEI. The CDR3 length is 18 residues. CDR3 loop: CASSERTPRQGAFAEAFF.

V and J are TRBV19 and TRBJ1-5; the D call from TCRdb, TRBD1, cannot be confirmed without DNA. CDR1 LNHDA and CDR2 SQIVND come from the germline V gene (reference sequence). The CDR3 covers 16 residues. The CDR3 sequence: CASSTLDRSSNQPQHF.

The rearrangement uses TRBV12-3 or TRBV12-4 and TRBJ2-1; without DNA, the TCRdb call of TRBD2 cannot be checked. This CDR3 has 15 amino acids. The chain's CDR3 is CASSLTGEGYNEQFF.

The rearrangement joins TRBV9 to TRBJ1-2. Germline V gene data show CDR1 as SGDLS and CDR2 as YYNGEE. The length of the CDR3 is 15 residues. CDR3 loop: CASSVGPSANYGYTF.

The V and J genes are TRBV5-1 and TRBJ2-7. Germline V gene sequence: CDR1 SGHRS, CDR2 YFSETQ. The CDR3 has 13 residues. CDR3 residues: CASSLYGSYEQYF. Full variable domain (outside the CDR3, taken from reference TRBV5-1 and TRBJ2-7): KAGVTQTPRYLIKTRGQQVTLSCSPISGHRSVSWYQQTPGQGLQFLFEYFSETQRNKGNFPGRFSGRQFSNSRSEMNVSTLELGDSALYLCASSLYGSYEQYFGPGTRLTVT.

J is TRBJ2-1 and V is TRBV20-1; the D call from TCRdb, TRBD1, cannot be confirmed without DNA. Germline V gene lookup returns CDR1 DFQATT and CDR2 SNEGSKA (reference sequence). The CDR3 loop spans 11 amino acids. The CDR3 reads CSGASYNEQFF.